Listed below are T cell receptor beta chains from one sample, sequenced in a study of T cell repertoires in cytomegalovirus infection. Via MiXCR, TCRdb re-called the reads, giving one row per CDR3 protein. The table shows approximately 220,000 distinct CDR3 sequences, with 35% to 45% occurring only once. The antigens these receptors bind are not known. The sample in question was CD8+ T cells from cultured PBMCs, obtained from culture after CMV antigen stimulation. All receptors derive from a human donor in good health (CMV status not recorded). Some clones in this sample may be carry-over from other donors' samples. Both conserved end residues are part of each CDR3. D genes are given only for firm matches. Size is stated for part of the rows, as once, few or many counts, or as a class when the clone is expanded.

j_call clone_size d_call v_call cdr3_nt cdr3_aa
TRBJ1-5 . TRBD1 TRBV12-3/TRBV12-4 TGTGCCAGCACCCCCACAGGGGGCAATCAGCCCCAGCATTTT CASTPTGGNQPQHF
TRBJ2-1 . TRBD1 TRBV11-2 TGTGCCAGCAGCTACGGACAGGGATACAATGAGCAGGTCTTC CASSYGQGYNEQVF
TRBJ2-2 . . TRBV12-3/TRBV12-4 TGTGCCAGCAGGAGAGCAGGGTATATAGGCACCGGGGAGCTGTTTTTT CASRRAGYIGTGELFF
TRBJ2-3 . TRBD2 TRBV7-9 TGTGCCAGCAGCTCCCCGGCACGACCAGCGGGGCTAGCGGGGGACACAGATACGCAGTATTTT CASSSPARPAGLAGDTDTQYF
TRBJ1-1 many . TRBV7-6 TGTGCCAGCAGCTTAGTAAGGGGGGTTAACACTGAAGCTTTCTTT CASSLVRGVNTEAFF
TRBJ1-4 . . TRBV12-3/TRBV12-4 TGTGCCAGCAAGTTCGTGGGGGTTGGGGAAAAACTGTTTTTT CASKFVGVGEKLFF
TRBJ1-2 . . TRBV12-3/TRBV12-4 TGTGCCAGCAGTTTGTGGCAGGGTCATGGCTACACCTTC CASSLWQGHGYTF
TRBJ1-1 . . TRBV7-3 TGTGCCAGCAGCTTATCTGGACACGGGAACACTGAAGCTTTCTTT CASSLSGHGNTEAFF
TRBJ2-7 few . TRBV5-1 TGCGCCAGCAGCCCGCATATCCGGGCCTACGAGCAGTACTTC CASSPHIRAYEQYF
TRBJ2-1 . TRBD1 TRBV29-1 TGCAGCGAGGGGACAGGGTCCTACAATGAGCAGTTCTTC CSEGTGSYNEQFF
TRBJ2-5 . . TRBV7-6 TGTGCCAGCAGCTTAGCCCTGACGGTCCAAGAGACCCAGTACTTC CASSLALTVQETQYF
TRBJ2-2 once TRBD2 TRBV19 TGTGCCAGAAGTATGAAGGTCCCGGGACTAGCGGGGGGGCGCGCGAACACCGGGGAGCTGTTTTTT CARSMKVPGLAGGRANTGELFF
TRBJ2-6 . . TRBV5-6 TGTGCCAGCAGCCAGGCACTCCCTGGGGCCAACGTCCTGACTTTC CASSQALPGANVLTF
TRBJ1-1 few . TRBV27 TGTGCCAGCCTCCAGCGGATGAACACTGAAGCTTTCTTT CASLQRMNTEAFF
TRBJ2-1 . TRBD2 TRBV7-8 TGTGCCAGCAGCTGGGGACTAGCGGGAGAACACTACAATGAGCAGTTCTTC CASSWGLAGEHYNEQFF
TRBJ2-7 . . TRBV6-6 TGTGCCAGCAGTGACGCCCCCGTAGGGAAGGCCTACGAGCAGTACTTC CASSDAPVGKAYEQYF
TRBJ2-7 . TRBD1 TRBV18 TGTGCCAGCTCACCACCCAGGGACAGAACCTACGAGCAGTACTTC CASSPPRDRTYEQYF
TRBJ2-7 . TRBD1 TRBV3-1 TGTGCCAGCAGCGAAAAGACAGGGTTGCGTCGCTACGAGCAGTACTTC CASSEKTGLRRYEQYF
TRBJ1-6 medium-sized . TRBV2 TGTGCCAGCAGGACCTACCGGACGGTGAATTCACCCCTCCACTTT CASRTYRTVNSPLHF
TRBJ2-1 . . TRBV5-6 TGTGCCAGCAGCCTATGGGGGGGGGGCACAAATGAGCAGTTCTTC CASSLWGGGTNEQFF
TRBJ2-5 . TRBD2 TRBV18 TGTGCCAGCTCACCACCGGAGCGACTAGCGGGGGTAGAGACCCAGTACTTC CASSPPERLAGVETQYF
TRBJ2-2 . TRBD2 TRBV27 TGTGCCAGCAGTTTATATAGCGGGAGGGGTAACACCGGGGAGCTGTTTTTT CASSLYSGRGNTGELFF
TRBJ1-2 . . TRBV27 TGTGCCAGCAGCGGCGAGGGAAACAGTGGAACAAACTATGGCTACACCTTC CASSGEGNSGTNYGYTF
TRBJ2-1 few TRBD2 TRBV2 TGTGCCACCCTGGCTAGCGGAACCTACAATGAGCAGTTCTTC CATLASGTYNEQFF
TRBJ1-6 . . TRBV7-6 TGTGCCAGCAGCCCCGGACCTGTTCGGGGTTCACCCCTCCACTTT CASSPGPVRGSPLHF
TRBJ2-1 . TRBD2 TRBV28 TGTGCCAGCAGTTTCCGGCGGGGGGCCTACAATGAGCAGTTCTTC CASSFRRGAYNEQFF
TRBJ2-1 once TRBD2 TRBV20-1 TGCAGTGCTAGCGGGGGGGGGGATGAGCAGTTCTTC CSASGGGDEQFF
TRBJ1-1 . TRBD1 TRBV6-1 TGTGCCAGCAGGCTTGGGGACAGGGGATACACTGAAGCTTTCTTT CASRLGDRGYTEAFF
TRBJ2-1 many TRBD2 TRBV7-2 TGTGCCAGCAGCTCAGCGGGAGGACTTGAGCAGTTCTTC CASSSAGGLEQFF
TRBJ2-7 . TRBD1 TRBV15 TGTGCCACCAGCGATTCACCGGGACAGGGGGCAGAGGGTTCCTACGAGCAGTACTTC CATSDSPGQGAEGSYEQYF
TRBJ2-5 . TRBD1 TRBV7-6 TGTGCCAGCAGCCCGTCTAGGGGGCCAGGGTTGACCCAGTACTTC CASSPSRGPGLTQYF
TRBJ2-3 . TRBD1 TRBV6-1 TGTGCCAGCAGTGAAGAGGGGGCCAGCACAGATACGCAGTATTTT CASSEEGASTDTQYF
TRBJ2-7 few . TRBV29-1 TGCAGCGTCCTTAGTGGACTACGTCCCGAGCAGTACTTC CSVLSGLRPEQYF
TRBJ2-5 few TRBD2 TRBV11-2 TGTGCCAGCAGCTTATTAGCGGGGAGGGAGACCCAGTACTTC CASSLLAGRETQYF
TRBJ1-1 . . TRBV7-6 TGTGCCAGCAGCTCAGGCGGCCGATTGAACACTGAAGCTTTCTTT CASSSGGRLNTEAFF
TRBJ1-1 few . TRBV28 TGTGCCAGCAGTTTCCCGGGATCGAACACTGAAGCTTTCTTT CASSFPGSNTEAFF
TRBJ2-7 few TRBD2 TRBV7-8 TGTGCCAGCAGCTTAGAGACTAGCGGGACCTACGAGCAGTACTTC CASSLETSGTYEQYF
TRBJ1-5 few . TRBV11-2 TGTGCCAGCAGCCCCAGCGGGGTGGGCAATCAGCCCCAGCATTTT CASSPSGVGNQPQHF
TRBJ2-7 . TRBD1 TRBV7-9 TGTGCCAGCAGCGAAAACAGGGGGAACAACGAGCAGTACTTC CASSENRGNNEQYF
TRBJ2-7 few TRBD2 TRBV11-2 TGTGCCAGCAGCCCGGCGGGAGGCCAGGACGAGCAGTACTTC CASSPAGGQDEQYF
TRBJ1-5 few . TRBV28 TGTGCCAGCGTCGAGGGGAGTCAGCCCCAGCATTTT CASVEGSQPQHF
TRBJ2-7 few . TRBV11-2 TGTGCCAGCAGCCCTGAGGGAGATCCCTACGAGCAGTACTTC CASSPEGDPYEQYF
TRBJ2-7 . TRBD1 TRBV9 TGTGCCAGCAGCGTTACTGGACAGGGCACCTACGAGCAGTACTTC CASSVTGQGTYEQYF
TRBJ2-1 few TRBD2 TRBV7-9 TGTGCCAGCACCCCCGAAGTAGCGGGAGTAAATGAGCAGTTCTTC CASTPEVAGVNEQFF
TRBJ2-7 many . TRBV6-1 TGTGCCAGCAGTGAAGGGGGGGCCTACGAGCAGTACTTC CASSEGGAYEQYF
TRBJ1-4 . . TRBV12-3/TRBV12-4 TGTGCCAGCAGTTTCTCGGACGGCCGGGGACTGTTTTTT CASSFSDGRGLFF
TRBJ2-7 . . TRBV6-6 TGTGCCAGCAGTTACTCGGGCGGTACCTACGAGCAGTACTTC CASSYSGGTYEQYF
TRBJ2-6 few . TRBV2 TGTGCCAGCAGTGCTGGGGCCAACGTCCTGACTTTC CASSAGANVLTF
TRBJ2-1 . TRBD2 TRBV13 TGTGCCAGCAGCTTAAACGGGGGCCAGGGACTAGCGGGAGCTGGGAATGAGCAGTTCTTC CASSLNGGQGLAGAGNEQFF
TRBJ2-5 . . TRBV4-2 TGTGCCAGCAGCCAAGAAAAGGGTGGGCAAGAGACCCAGTACTTC CASSQEKGGQETQYF
TRBJ2-2 . . TRBV27 TGTGCCAGCAGTTTAAATAGGGAAGGGTTGACCGGGGAGCTGTTTTTT CASSLNREGLTGELFF
TRBJ2-7 . TRBD1 TRBV27 TGTGCCAGCAGCCGAGGGACAGGGGGTTTCTTCGAGCAGTACTTC CASSRGTGGFFEQYF
TRBJ2-1 few TRBD2 TRBV28 TGTGCCAGCAGTGAAACGGGAGGCTCCCCTGTTTACAATGAGCAGTTCTTC CASSETGGSPVYNEQFF
TRBJ2-3 . . TRBV19 TGTGCCAGTAGTACCGACGGGGACAATACGCAGTATTTT CASSTDGDNTQYF